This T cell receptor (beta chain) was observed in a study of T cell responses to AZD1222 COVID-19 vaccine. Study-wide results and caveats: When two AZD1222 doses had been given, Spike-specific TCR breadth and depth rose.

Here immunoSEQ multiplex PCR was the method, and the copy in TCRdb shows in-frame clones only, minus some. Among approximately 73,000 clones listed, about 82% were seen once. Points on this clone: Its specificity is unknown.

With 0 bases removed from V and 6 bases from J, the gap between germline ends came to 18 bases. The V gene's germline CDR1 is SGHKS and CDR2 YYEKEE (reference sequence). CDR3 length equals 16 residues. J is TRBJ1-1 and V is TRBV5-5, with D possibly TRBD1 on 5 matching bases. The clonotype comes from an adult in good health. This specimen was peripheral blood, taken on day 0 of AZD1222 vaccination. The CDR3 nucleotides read TGTGCCAGCAGCTTGGCCAGACAGCCCCGGGGAGCTGAAGCTTTCTTT. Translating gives CASSLARQPRGAEAFF.